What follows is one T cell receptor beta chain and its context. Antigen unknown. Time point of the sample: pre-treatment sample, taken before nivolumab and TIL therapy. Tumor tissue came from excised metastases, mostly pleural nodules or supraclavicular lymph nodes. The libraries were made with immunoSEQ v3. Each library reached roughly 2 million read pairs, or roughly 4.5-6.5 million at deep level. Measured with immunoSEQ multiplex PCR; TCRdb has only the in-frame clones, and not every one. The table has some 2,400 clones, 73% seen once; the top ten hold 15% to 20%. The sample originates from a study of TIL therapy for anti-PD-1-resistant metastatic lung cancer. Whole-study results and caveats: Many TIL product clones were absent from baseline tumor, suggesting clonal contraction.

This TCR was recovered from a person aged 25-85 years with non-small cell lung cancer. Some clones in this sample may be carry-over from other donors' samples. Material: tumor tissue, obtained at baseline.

The CDR3 DNA is TGTGCCAGCAGCCAGGGGCTGGACAGGGGGCATGGGGCCAATTCACCCCTCCACTTT. Translation: CASSQGLDRGHGANSPLHF. The chain couples TRBV21-1 to TRBJ1-6; the D call in the table, TRBD1, was not verified against the DNA. TRBV21-1 is recorded as a pseudogene. The CDR3 sequence is 19 residues long.